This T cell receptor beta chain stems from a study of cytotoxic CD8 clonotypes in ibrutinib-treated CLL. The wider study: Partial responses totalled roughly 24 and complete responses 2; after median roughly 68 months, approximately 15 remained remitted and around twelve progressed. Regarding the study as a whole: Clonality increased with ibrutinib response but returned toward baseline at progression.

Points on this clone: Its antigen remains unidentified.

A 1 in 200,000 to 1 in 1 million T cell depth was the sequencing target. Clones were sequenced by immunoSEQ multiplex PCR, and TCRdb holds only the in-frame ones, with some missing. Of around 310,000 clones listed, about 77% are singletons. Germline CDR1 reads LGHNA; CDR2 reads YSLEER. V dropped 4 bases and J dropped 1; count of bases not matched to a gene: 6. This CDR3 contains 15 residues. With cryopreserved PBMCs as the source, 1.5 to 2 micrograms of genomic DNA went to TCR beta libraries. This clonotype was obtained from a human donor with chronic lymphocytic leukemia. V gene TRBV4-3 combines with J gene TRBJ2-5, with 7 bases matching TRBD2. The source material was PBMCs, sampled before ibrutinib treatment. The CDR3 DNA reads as TGCGCCAGCAGCCCTCAATCTAGCGGCCAAGAGACCCAGTACTTC. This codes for CASSPQSSGQETQYF.